A single sample is the source of the 5 T cell receptor beta chains below, sequenced in a study of CD8 T cells in cerebrospinal fluid in Alzheimer's disease. TCRdb reprocessed the 10x single-cell sequencing reads, keeping one entry per CDR3 protein, no DNA. This repertoire includes more than 850 distinct CDR3 sequences. The sample comprised cerebrospinal fluid. These receptors all come from a human donor with mild cognitive impairment.

This clonotype is labeled medium-sized based on frequency. The rearrangement joins TRBV10-3 to TRBJ2-5; TCRdb proposes TRBD2, but this gene call is untestable without DNA. Germline V CDR1 and CDR2: ENHRY, SYGVKD. This CDR3 has 16 residues. The CDR3 spells CAISDQPAGGGETQYF.

According to its frequency, this clonotype is medium-sized (0.01 to 0.1%). This chain joins TRBV7-2 and TRBJ1-1. Germline loops: CDR1 SGHTA, CDR2 FQGNSA. CDR3 length equals 14 residues. The CDR3 loop is CASSLNRQSTEAFF.

Considering frequency, this clonotype is medium-sized (0.01 to 0.1%). The V call is TRBV20-1, the J call TRBJ1-5; TCRdb outputs TRBD1, but without DNA this stays unchecked. The CDR3 consists of 14 residues. CDR1 is DFQATT and CDR2 is SNEGSKA in the germline V gene (reference sequence). CDR3 protein: CSAKIGQVNQPQHF.

This clonotype is called medium-sized based on its frequency. The chain is built from TRBV5-1 and TRBJ1-2; TCRdb returns TRBD1, unconfirmable since there is no DNA. The CDR3 extends over 14 amino acids. The germline gives CDR1 SGHRS, CDR2 YFSETQ. CDR3 loop: CASSLEAGSYGYTF.

This clonotype shows up as large by frequency. The chain carries TRBV5-1 and TRBJ1-1. CDR1 is SGHRS, CDR2 YFSETQ, per germline. The length of the CDR3 is 15 residues. Here the CDR3 reads CASSFTASAGSEAFF.